One sample yielded the 9 T cell receptor beta chains listed below, sequenced in a study of shared T cell receptors in the human thymus (dated by TCRdb to about 2021). Libraries were prepared through the immunoSEQ multiplex PCR assay. TCRdb mirrors the immuneACCESS table, restricted to in-frame sequences. Some clones are absent from its copies; in checked studies, under half trace to an unresolved V gene, and the reason for the others is unknown. This sample is represented by a few hundred thousand clones; roughly 94% of them were singletons. The top ten constitute roughly 0.02% of the sample. The sequencing sample was made of thymocytes. The source of these receptors is a human donor.

The chain links TRBV5-1 to TRBJ1-5; the D gene is possibly TRBD1 (6 bases). V was clipped by 4 bases and J by 3 bases, with 11 bases between them. The CDR3 has 14 residues. Germline lookup yields CDR1 SGHRS and CDR2 YFSETQ. This CDR3 is CASSPRGPNQPQHF. The CDR3 DNA reads TGCGCCAGCAGCCCCAGGGGACCCAATCAGCCCCAGCATTTT.

The rearrangement uses TRBV6-4 and TRBJ1-2; D ambiguous. The CDR3 is 14 residues long. Trimming removed 8 bases from V and 2 bases from J, with 15 bases in between. Germline CDR1 and CDR2: MRHNA and SNTAGT. CDR3 sequence reads: CASRQDPPNYGYTF. CDR3 sequence (DNA): TGTGCCAGCCGTCAGGATCCACCAAACTATGGCTACACCTTC.

The rearrangement uses TRBV18 and TRBJ1-2; no firm D call. Germline loops: CDR1 KGHSH, CDR2 LQKENI. This CDR3 contains 14 residues. V lost 0 bases and J lost 1, with 6 bases in between. The CDR3 nucleotides are TGTGCCAGCTCACCACCCAAGCTTAACTATGGCTACACCTTC. It encodes CASSPPKLNYGYTF.

This chain uses TRBV11-2 with TRBJ2-4; D perhaps matches TRBD2 (6 bases). Germline V gives CDR1 SGHAT, CDR2 FQNNGV. V was clipped by 5 bases and J by 0 bases, with 17 bases between them. The CDR3 sequence is 17 residues long. CDR3 coding DNA: TGTGCCAGCAGCCTACGGGATTGGGAGGAAGCCAAAAACATTCAGTACTTC. This gives the protein CASSLRDWEEAKNIQYF.

V and J are TRBV7-8 and TRBJ2-6; no firm D call. The CDR3 runs to 18 residues. Germline lookup yields CDR1 SGHVS and CDR2 FQNEAQ. Trimming took 5 bases from V and 1 from J, leaving 18 bases between them. In DNA, the CDR3 is TGTGCCAGCAGCCCGGGTAATTGGCGGAGATCTGGGGCCAACGTCCTGACTTTC. As protein: CASSPGNWRRSGANVLTF. Full variable domain (outside the CDR3, taken from reference TRBV7-8 and TRBJ2-6): GAGVSQSPRYKVAKRGQDVALRCDPISGHVSLFWYQQALGQGPEFLTYFQNEAQLDKSGLPSDRFFAERPEGSVSTLKIQRTQQEDSAVYLCASSPGNWRRSGANVLTFGAGSRLTVL.

This chain connects TRBV30 to TRBJ1-1, with 8 nucleotides matching TRBD1. Germline values: CDR1 GTSNPN, CDR2 SVGIG (reference sequence). The CDR3 is 13 amino acids. V was clipped by 3 bases and J by 3 bases; unmatched bases: 3. CDR3 DNA: TGTGCCTGGAGGCCGGACAGGGACACTGAAGCTTTCTTT. Translating it yields CAWRPDRDTEAFF. The variable domain in full, with the rest retrieved from reference TRBV30 and TRBJ1-1, is SQTIHQWPATLVQPVGSPLSLECTVEGTSNPNLYWYRQAAGRGLQLLFYSVGIGQISSEVPQNLSASRPQDRQFILSSKKLLLSDSGFYLCAWRPDRDTEAFFGQGTRLTVV.

This rearrangement joins TRBV2 to TRBJ2-3; 11 bases align to TRBD1. The CDR3 totals 17 residues. The V and J ends lost 5 bases and 5 bases, in that order; junction bases with no gene match: 12. Germline V gene lookup returns CDR1 SNHLY and CDR2 FYNNEI. In DNA, the CDR3 is TGTGCCAGCAGTTTCCATGGACAGGGGGCGCAAGGAGATACGCAGTATTTT. Its translation: CASSFHGQGAQGDTQYF.

This chain links TRBV7-8 with TRBJ2-3, with 16 nucleotides matching TRBD2. This CDR3 is 18 amino acids long. The J segment lost 2 bases and the V segment lost 9 bases, leaving 11 bases of the junction unmatched. Germline values: CDR1 SGHVS, CDR2 FQNEAQ. The CDR3, as DNA: TGTGCCAGTCCCCCAACAGGGACTAGCGGGAGGGTCACAGATACGCAGTATTTT. It specifies CASPPTGTSGRVTDTQYF.

The chain couples TRBV5-6 to TRBJ1-1; D may be TRBD1 (5 bases). The ends were cut back, 0 bases at V and 4 bases at J, with 10 bases in the middle. The CDR3 is 14 amino acids. Germline V gene data show CDR1 as SGHDT and CDR2 as YYEEEE. The CDR3 sequence is CASSLATAFTEAFF. The CDR3 bases are TGTGCCAGCAGCTTGGCGACAGCTTTCACTGAAGCTTTCTTT.